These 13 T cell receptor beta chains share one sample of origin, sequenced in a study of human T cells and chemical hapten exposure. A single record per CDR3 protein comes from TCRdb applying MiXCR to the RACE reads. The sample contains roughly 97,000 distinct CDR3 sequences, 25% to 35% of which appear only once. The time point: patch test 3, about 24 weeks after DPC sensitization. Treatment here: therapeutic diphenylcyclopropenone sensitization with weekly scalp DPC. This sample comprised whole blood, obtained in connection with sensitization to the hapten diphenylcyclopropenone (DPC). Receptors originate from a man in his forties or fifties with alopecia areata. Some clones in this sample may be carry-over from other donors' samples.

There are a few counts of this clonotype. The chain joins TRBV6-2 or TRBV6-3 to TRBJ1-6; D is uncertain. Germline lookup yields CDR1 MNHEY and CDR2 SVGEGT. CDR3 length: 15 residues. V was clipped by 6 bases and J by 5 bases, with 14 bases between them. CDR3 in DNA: TGTGCCAGCAGGAACATAGACGGAAATAATTCACCCCTCCACTTT. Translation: CASRNIDGNNSPLHF.

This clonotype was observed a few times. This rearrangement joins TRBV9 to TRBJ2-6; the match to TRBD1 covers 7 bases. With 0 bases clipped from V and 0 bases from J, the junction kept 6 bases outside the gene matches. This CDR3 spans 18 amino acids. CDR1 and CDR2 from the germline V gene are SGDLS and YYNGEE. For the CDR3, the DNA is TGTGCCAGCAGCGTAGTCCCAGGGGGAAGCTCTGGGGCCAACGTCCTGACTTTC. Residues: CASSVVPGGSSGANVLTF.

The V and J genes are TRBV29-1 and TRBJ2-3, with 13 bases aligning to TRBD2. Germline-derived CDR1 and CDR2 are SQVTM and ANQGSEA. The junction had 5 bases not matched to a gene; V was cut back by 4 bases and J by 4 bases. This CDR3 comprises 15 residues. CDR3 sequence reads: CSVGLAGGHADTQYF. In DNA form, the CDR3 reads TGCAGCGTTGGACTAGCGGGAGGTCACGCAGATACGCAGTATTTT.

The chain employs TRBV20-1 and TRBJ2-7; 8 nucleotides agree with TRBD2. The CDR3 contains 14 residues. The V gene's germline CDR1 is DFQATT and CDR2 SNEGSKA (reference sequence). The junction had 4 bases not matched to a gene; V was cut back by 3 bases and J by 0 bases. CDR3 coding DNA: TGCAGTGCTAGTACCGGGACTAGCTCCTACGAGCAGTACTTC. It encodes CSASTGTSSYEQYF.

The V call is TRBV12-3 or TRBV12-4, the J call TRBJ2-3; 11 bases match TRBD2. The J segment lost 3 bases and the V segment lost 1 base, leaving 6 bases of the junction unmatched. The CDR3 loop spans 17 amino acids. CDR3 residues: CASSLGETSGITDTQYF. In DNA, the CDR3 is TGTGCCAGCAGTTTAGGAGAGACTAGCGGGATAACAGATACGCAGTATTTT.

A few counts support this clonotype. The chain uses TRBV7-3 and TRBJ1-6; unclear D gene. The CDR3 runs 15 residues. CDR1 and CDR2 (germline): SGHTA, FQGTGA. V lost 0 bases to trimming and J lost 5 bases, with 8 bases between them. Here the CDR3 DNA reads TGTGCCAGCAGCTTAACGGCGGGTGATAATTCACCCCTCCACTTT. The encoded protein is CASSLTAGDNSPLHF. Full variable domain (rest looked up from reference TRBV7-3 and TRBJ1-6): GAGVSQTPSNKVTEKGKYVELRCDPISGHTALYWYRQSLGQGPEFLIYFQGTGAADDSGLPNDRFFAVRPEGSVSTLKIQRTERGDSAVYLCASSLTAGDNSPLHFGNGTRLTVT.

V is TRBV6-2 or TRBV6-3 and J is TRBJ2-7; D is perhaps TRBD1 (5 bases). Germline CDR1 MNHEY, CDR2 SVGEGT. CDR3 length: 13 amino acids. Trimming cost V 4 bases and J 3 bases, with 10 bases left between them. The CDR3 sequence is CASSWGLFYEQYF. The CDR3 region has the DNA TGTGCCAGCAGTTGGGGCCTCTTCTACGAGCAGTACTTC.

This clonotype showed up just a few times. CDR3 sequence reads: CASSVRLADGSEQFF. CDR3 nucleotide sequence: TGTGCCAGCAGCGTAAGGCTAGCGGATGGAAGTGAGCAGTTCTTC. This rearrangement joins TRBV9 to TRBJ2-1; TRBD2 matches 7 bases. The CDR3 consists of 15 residues. Germline V gene lookup returns CDR1 SGDLS and CDR2 YYNGEE. J gave up 9 bases and V 1 base, and 10 bases lay outside the gene matches.

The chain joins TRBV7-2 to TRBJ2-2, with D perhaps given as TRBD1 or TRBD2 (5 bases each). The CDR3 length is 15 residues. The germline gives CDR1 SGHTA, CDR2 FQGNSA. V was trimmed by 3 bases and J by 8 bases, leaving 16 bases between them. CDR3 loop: CASSLGTMNSGELFF. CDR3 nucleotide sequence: TGTGCCAGCAGCTTGGGGACGATGAACAGTGGGGAGCTGTTTTTT.

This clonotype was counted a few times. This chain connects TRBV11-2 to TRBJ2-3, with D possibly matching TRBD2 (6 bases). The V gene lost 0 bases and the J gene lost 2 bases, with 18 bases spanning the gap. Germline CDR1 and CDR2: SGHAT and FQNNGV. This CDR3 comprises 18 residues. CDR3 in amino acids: CASSLDLLAKQDTDTQYF. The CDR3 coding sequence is TGTGCCAGCAGCTTAGATTTGCTAGCGAAACAAGACACAGATACGCAGTATTTT. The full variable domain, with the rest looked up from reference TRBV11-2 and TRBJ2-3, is EAGVAQSPRYKIIEKRQSVAFWCNPISGHATLYWYQQILGQGPKLLIQFQNNGVVDDSQLPKDRFSAERLKGVDSTLKIQPAKLEDSAVYLCASSLDLLAKQDTDTQYFGPGTRLTVL.

CDR3 sequence reads: CASSLEAQDARLFF. DNA for the CDR3: TGTGCCAGCAGCTTGGAGGCCCAGGACGCCCGTCTGTTTTTT. The chain combines TRBV5-4 with TRBJ1-4; the D is unclear. The CDR3 loop spans 14 amino acids. V was clipped by 0 bases and J by 14 bases, with 17 bases between them. Per germline, CDR1 SGHNT and CDR2 YYREEE (reference sequence).

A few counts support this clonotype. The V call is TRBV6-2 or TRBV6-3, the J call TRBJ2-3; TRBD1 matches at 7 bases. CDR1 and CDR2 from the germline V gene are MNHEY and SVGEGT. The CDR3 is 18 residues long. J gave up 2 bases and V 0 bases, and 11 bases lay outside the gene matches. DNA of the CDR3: TGTGCCAGCAGTTACTCCGGGACAGCCAACTTCTACACAGATACGCAGTATTTT. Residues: CASSYSGTANFYTDTQYF.

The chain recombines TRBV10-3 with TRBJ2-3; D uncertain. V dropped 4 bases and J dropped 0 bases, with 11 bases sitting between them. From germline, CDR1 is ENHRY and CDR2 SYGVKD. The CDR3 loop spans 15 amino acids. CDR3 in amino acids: CAISVGDPSTDTQYF. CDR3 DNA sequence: TGTGCCATCAGTGTTGGCGATCCTAGCACAGATACGCAGTATTTT.